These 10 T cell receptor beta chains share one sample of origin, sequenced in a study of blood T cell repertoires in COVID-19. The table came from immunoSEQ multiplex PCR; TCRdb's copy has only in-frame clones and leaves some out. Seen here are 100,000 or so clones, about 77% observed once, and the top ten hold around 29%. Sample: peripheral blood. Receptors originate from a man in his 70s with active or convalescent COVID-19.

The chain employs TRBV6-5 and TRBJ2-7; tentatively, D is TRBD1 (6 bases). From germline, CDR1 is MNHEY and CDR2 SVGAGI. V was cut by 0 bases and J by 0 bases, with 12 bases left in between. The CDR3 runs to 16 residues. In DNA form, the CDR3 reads TGTGCCAGCAGTTACTCGATAGGACAGACCTCCTACGAGCAGTACTTC. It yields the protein CASSYSIGQTSYEQYF.

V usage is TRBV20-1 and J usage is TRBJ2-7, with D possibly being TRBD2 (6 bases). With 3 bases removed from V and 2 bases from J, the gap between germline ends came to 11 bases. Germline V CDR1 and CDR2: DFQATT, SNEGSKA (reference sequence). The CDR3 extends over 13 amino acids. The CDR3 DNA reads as TGCAGTGCTAGTAGCGGTTCGACCTACGAGCAGTACTTC. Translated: CSASSGSTYEQYF.

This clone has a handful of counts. CDR3 DNA sequence: TGTGCCAGCAGCTTAACGAACAGGGGAAATAACTATGGCTACACCTTC. Residues: CASSLTNRGNNYGYTF. The V and J genes are TRBV7-9 and TRBJ1-2; TRBD1 agrees at 7 bases. The CDR3 sequence is 16 residues long. After removal of 2 bases from V and 1 base from J, the junction contained 7 bases not matched to a gene. Germline-derived CDR1 and CDR2 are SEHNR and FQNEAQ (reference sequence).

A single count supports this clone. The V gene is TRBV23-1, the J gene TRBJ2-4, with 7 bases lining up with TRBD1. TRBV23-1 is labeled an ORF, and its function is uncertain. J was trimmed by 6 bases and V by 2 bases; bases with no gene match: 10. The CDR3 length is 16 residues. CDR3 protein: CASSQAKGYRGNIQYF. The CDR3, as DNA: TGCGCCAGCAGTCAAGCAAAGGGTTACAGGGGAAACATTCAGTACTTC.

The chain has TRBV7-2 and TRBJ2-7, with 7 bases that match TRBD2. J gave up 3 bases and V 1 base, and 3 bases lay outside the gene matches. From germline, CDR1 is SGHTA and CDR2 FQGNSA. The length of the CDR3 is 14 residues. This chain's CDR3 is CASSLGGRGYEQYF. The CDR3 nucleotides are TGTGCCAGCAGCTTAGGGGGGAGGGGCTACGAGCAGTACTTC.

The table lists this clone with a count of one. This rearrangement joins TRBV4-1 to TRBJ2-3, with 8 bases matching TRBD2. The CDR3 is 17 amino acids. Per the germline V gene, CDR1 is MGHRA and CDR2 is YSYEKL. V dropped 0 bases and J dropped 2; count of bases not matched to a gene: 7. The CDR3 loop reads CASSQETLAGTTDTQYF. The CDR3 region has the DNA TGCGCCAGCAGCCAAGAAACATTAGCGGGGACCACAGATACGCAGTATTTT.

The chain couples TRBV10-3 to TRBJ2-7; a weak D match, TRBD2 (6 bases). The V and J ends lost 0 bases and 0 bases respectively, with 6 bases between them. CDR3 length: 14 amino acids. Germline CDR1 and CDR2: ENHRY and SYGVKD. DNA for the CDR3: TGTGCCATCAGTGAGTCCGGGGGCTCCTACGAGCAGTACTTC. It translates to CAISESGGSYEQYF.

The chain's CDR3 is CASSLGHPNTEAFF. CDR3 nucleotide sequence: TGCGCCAGCAGCCTGGGCCACCCGAACACTGAAGCTTTCTTT. The chain is built from TRBV4-1 and TRBJ1-1; D call uncertain. The germline CDR1 and CDR2 sequences are MGHRA and YSYEKL. V lost 4 bases and J 1 base, leaving 10 bases between the germline ends. The CDR3 is 14 amino acids.

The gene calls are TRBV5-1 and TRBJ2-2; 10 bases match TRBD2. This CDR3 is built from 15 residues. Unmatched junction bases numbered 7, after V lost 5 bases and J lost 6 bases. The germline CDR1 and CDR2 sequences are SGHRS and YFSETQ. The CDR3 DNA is TGCGCCAGCAGAACTAGCGGGGAGGCGCCCGGGGAGCTGTTTTTT. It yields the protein CASRTSGEAPGELFF.

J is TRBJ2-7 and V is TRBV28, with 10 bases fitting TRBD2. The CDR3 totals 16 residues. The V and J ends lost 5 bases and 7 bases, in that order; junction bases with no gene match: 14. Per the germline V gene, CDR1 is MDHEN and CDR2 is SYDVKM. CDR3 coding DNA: TGTGCCAGCAGTACCCCCGGGAGCGGGGGGGCGGGGGAGCAGTACTTC. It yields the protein CASSTPGSGGAGEQYF.